These 19 T cell receptor beta chains were all obtained from the same sample, sequenced in a study of regulatory T cells in long-lasting Graves disease. Researchers made TCR beta libraries by using iRepertoire HTBI primers and running Arm-PCR on CDR3 regions. TCRdb fed the multiplex PCR reads into MiXCR, producing one record per CDR3 protein. The top ten clones hold about 27% of a sample with approximately 400,000 distinct CDR3 sequences, around 22% of them seen once. The time point was: persistent/refractory GD, antithyroid drugs over 5 years with positive TRAb. RNA extracted from PBMCs served as the sequencing template. The input for sequencing was peripheral blood mononuclear cells (PBMCs), taken when the disease was refractory, from a patient treated with antithyroid drugs. The receptor source for this set is a female donor with Graves disease.

In its sample, this clonotype was seen many times. The J gene is TRBJ2-7, the V gene TRBV6-1; TRBD1 might be the D (6 bases). This CDR3 region has 14 residues. Trimming took off 7 bases at V and 6 bases at J, with 19 bases between the two ends. Germline lookup yields CDR1 MNHNS and CDR2 SASEGT. The CDR3: CASTLLGGQSEQYF. The CDR3 DNA reads as TGTGCCAGCACTCTCTTAGGTGGACAGAGCGAGCAGTACTTC.

The rearrangement links TRBV20-1 to TRBJ2-7; TRBD2 aligns across 9 bases. Germline V gives CDR1 DFQATT, CDR2 SNEGSKA (reference sequence). The V and J ends lost 1 base and 4 bases, in that order; junction bases with no gene match: 2. This CDR3 is 13 amino acids long. This chain's CDR3 is CSARGSGGYEQYF. In DNA, the CDR3 is TGCAGTGCTAGAGGTAGCGGGGGTTACGAGCAGTACTTC.

The V call is TRBV11-2, the J call TRBJ1-2; D uncertain. The CDR3 covers 13 residues. Trimming took off 4 bases at V and 7 bases at J, with 13 bases between the two ends. Germline V lookup: CDR1 SGHAT, CDR2 FQNNGV. CDR3 bases: TGTGCCAGCAGCTCTGTGGTTAATGGTGGCTACACCTTC. Protein product: CASSSVVNGGYTF.

The chain is built from TRBV18 and TRBJ1-1; 7 bases are shared with TRBD1. Germline V gives CDR1 KGHSH, CDR2 LQKENI. The CDR3 length is 15 residues. The V and J ends lost 2 bases and 5 bases, in that order; junction bases with no gene match: 8. CDR3 bases: TGTGCCAGCTCACCAGTACAGGGGTCGGATACTGAAGCTTTCTTT. As protein: CASSPVQGSDTEAFF.

This clonotype was recorded only once. A read error is possible here, since a much larger clone lies one base away. The CDR3 sequence is CASSLLGTGGAETQYF. The CDR3 DNA is TGTGCCAGTAGCCTCCTCGGGACAGGGGGCGCGGAGACCCAGTACTTC. V is TRBV19 and J is TRBJ2-5, with TRBD1 matching 12 bases. CDR3 length equals 16 residues. Germline trimming cut 6 bases from V and 5 bases from J; bases unmatched to any gene: 10. The germline gives CDR1 LNHDA, CDR2 SQIVND (reference sequence).

The rearrangement joins TRBV15 to TRBJ2-5; D gene ambiguous. With 3 bases removed from V and 0 bases from J, the gap between germline ends came to 5 bases. This CDR3 is built from 13 residues. The germline gives CDR1 LNHNV, CDR2 YYDKDF (reference sequence). CDR3 sequence (DNA): TGTGCCACCAGCAGCCAATACCAAGAGACCCAGTACTTC. It specifies CATSSQYQETQYF.

This sequence joins TRBV3-1 and TRBJ1-6, with D maybe TRBD1 (5 bases). Germline lookup yields CDR1 LGHDT and CDR2 YNNKEL (reference sequence). The germline V and J ends were trimmed by 5 bases and 14 bases, with 22 bases remaining between them. This CDR3 is built from 15 residues. Here the CDR3 DNA reads TGTGCCAGCAGCGATCAGACAGCGTCGTATTCCTCCCTCCACTTT. This codes for CASSDQTASYSSLHF.

In its sample, this clonotype was seen a few times. The rearrangement links TRBV6-2 or TRBV6-3 to TRBJ2-1, with 8 bases matching TRBD1. J was trimmed by 7 bases and V by 5 bases; bases with no gene match: 13. This CDR3 contains 16 residues. Germline V gene data show CDR1 as MNHEY and CDR2 as SVGEGT. The CDR3 bases are TGTGCCAGCAGTCGGACAGGGCAACGGGACGGTAATGAGCAGTTCTTC. Translation: CASSRTGQRDGNEQFF.

This clonotype was counted ten times or more. V is TRBV6-1 and J is TRBJ1-1; no clear D gene. The V and J ends lost 11 bases and 1 base respectively, with 8 bases between them. The CDR3 contains 11 residues. Germline CDR1 MNHNS, CDR2 SASEGT. The CDR3 nucleotides read TGTGCCGCAAACTCGAACACTGAAGCTTTCTTT. Translation: CAANSNTEAFF.

This clonotype has a handful of counts. This chain links TRBV19 with TRBJ2-5; a weak D match, TRBD1 (5 bases). Trimming took off 3 bases at V and 0 bases at J, with 8 bases between the two ends. The CDR3 has 14 amino acids. Germline-derived CDR1 and CDR2 are LNHDA and SQIVND (reference sequence). CDR3 residues: CASSIGHHQETQYF. CDR3 DNA: TGTGCCAGTAGTATCGGACACCACCAAGAGACCCAGTACTTC.

This clonotype was seen repeatedly, ten times or more. This chain uses TRBV6-1 with TRBJ2-7, with no clear D. This CDR3 is 14 amino acids long. Germline values: CDR1 MNHNS, CDR2 SASEGT. The V and J ends lost 6 bases and 7 bases respectively, with 19 bases between them. CDR3 sequence (DNA): TGTGCCAGCAGAGGACCAGGCGTGGTGAGTGAGCAGTACTTC. Its protein product is CASRGPGVVSEQYF.

This clonotype occurred a few times. J is TRBJ2-1 and V is TRBV30; no reliable D call. The CDR3 extends over 14 amino acids. Germline V gene sequence: CDR1 GTSNPN, CDR2 SVGIG (reference sequence). V gave up 0 bases and J gave up 0 bases, with 6 bases separating them. This chain's CDR3 is CAWSVQLSYNEQFF. CDR3 nucleotide sequence: TGTGCCTGGAGTGTACAACTCTCCTACAATGAGCAGTTCTTC.

The chain links TRBV5-1 to TRBJ2-1; 10 nucleotides match TRBD2. The V and J ends lost 0 bases and 9 bases, in that order; junction bases with no gene match: 9. CDR1 is SGHRS and CDR2 is YFSETQ in the germline V gene. The CDR3 is made up of 16 amino acids. CDR3 in amino acids: CASSLGASGSVVEQFF. The CDR3 DNA follows: TGCGCCAGCAGCTTGGGTGCTAGCGGGAGCGTTGTTGAGCAGTTCTTC.

The chain has TRBV5-1 and TRBJ2-6, with TRBD2 as a possible D gene (6 bases). Germline assignment: CDR1 SGHRS and CDR2 YFSETQ. V lost 1 base, J lost 0 bases, and 23 bases lay in between. There are 21 residues in the CDR3. CDR3 sequence (DNA): TGCGCCAGCAGCTTGAGGGCCGCACCGGGACTGGGGCCCTCTGGGGCCAACGTCCTGACTTTC. The encoded protein is CASSLRAAPGLGPSGANVLTF. Complete variable domain (other parts from reference TRBV5-1 and TRBJ2-6): KAGVTQTPRYLIKTRGQQVTLSCSPISGHRSVSWYQQTPGQGLQFLFEYFSETQRNKGNFPGRFSGRQFSNSRSEMNVSTLELGDSALYLCASSLRAAPGLGPSGANVLTFGAGSRLTVL.

This clonotype was picked up a small number of times. The V gene is TRBV25-1, the J gene TRBJ1-4, with D unclear. The CDR3 loop spans 15 amino acids. Germline V gives CDR1 MGHDK, CDR2 SYGVNS. Deletions cut 3 bases from V and 4 bases from J, with 12 bases between. The CDR3 region has the DNA TGTGCCAGCAGTGATATCGTGAAGGTTAATGAAAAACTGTTTTTT. This translates into CASSDIVKVNEKLFF.

This clonotype has just a few counts. The rearrangement joins TRBV5-6 to TRBJ2-7; 7 bases align to TRBD1. Looked up from germline, CDR1 is SGHDT and CDR2 is YYEEEE. The CDR3 is made up of 16 amino acids. Trimming at V came to 4 bases and at J to 0 bases, leaving 10 bases not matched to a gene. The CDR3, as DNA: TGTGCCAGCAGCGGGGGACAGTTCTACGCCTCCTACGAGCAGTACTTC. Residues: CASSGGQFYASYEQYF.

This clonotype was observed a handful of times. The CDR3 DNA sequence: TGCAGTGCTAGTGCGGGACTTGACTACGAGCAGTACTTC. Protein sequence: CSASAGLDYEQYF. The rearrangement joins TRBV20-1 to TRBJ2-7; D perhaps matches TRBD2 (6 bases). V lost 3 bases and J lost 3, with 12 bases in between. Germline V gives CDR1 DFQATT, CDR2 SNEGSKA (reference sequence). The CDR3 is made up of 13 amino acids.

The V and J genes are TRBV5-1 and TRBJ2-7, with 7 nucleotides matching TRBD1. Germline values: CDR1 SGHRS, CDR2 YFSETQ. This CDR3 is 15 amino acids long. The V gene end was trimmed by 0 bases and the J gene end by 2 bases; junction bases not matched to a gene: 5. Here the CDR3 DNA reads TGCGCCAGCAGCTTGGAAAGGGGGCCTACCTACGAGCAGTACTTC. This codes for CASSLERGPTYEQYF.

In its sample, this clonotype was seen a few times. V is TRBV5-1 and J is TRBJ2-2, with TRBD2 matching over 8 bases. CDR1 is SGHRS, CDR2 YFSETQ, per germline. The CDR3 consists of 15 residues. V shed 3 bases and J 0 bases; nucleotides not matched to a gene: 1. CDR3 nucleotide sequence: TGCGCCAGCAGCTCGGGACTAGCGAACACCGGGGAGCTGTTTTTT. This sequence encodes CASSSGLANTGELFF.